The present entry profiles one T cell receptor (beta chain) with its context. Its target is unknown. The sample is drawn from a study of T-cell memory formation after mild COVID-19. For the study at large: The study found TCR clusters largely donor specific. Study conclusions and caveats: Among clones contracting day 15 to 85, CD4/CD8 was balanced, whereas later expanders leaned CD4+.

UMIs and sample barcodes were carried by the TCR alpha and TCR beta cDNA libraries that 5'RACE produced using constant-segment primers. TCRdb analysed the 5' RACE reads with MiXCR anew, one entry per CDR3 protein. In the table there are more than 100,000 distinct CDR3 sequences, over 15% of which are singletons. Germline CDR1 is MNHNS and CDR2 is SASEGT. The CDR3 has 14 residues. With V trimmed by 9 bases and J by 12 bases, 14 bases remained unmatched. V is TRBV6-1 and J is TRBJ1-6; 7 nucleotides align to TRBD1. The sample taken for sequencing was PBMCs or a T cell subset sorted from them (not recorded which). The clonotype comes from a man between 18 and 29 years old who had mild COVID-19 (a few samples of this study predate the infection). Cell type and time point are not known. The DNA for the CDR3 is TGTGCCAGTTTATGGAACAGGGGCGGCAAACCCCTCCACTTT. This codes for CASLWNRGGKPLHF.